This TCR beta chain was profiled in a study of T cell repertoires in ileal Crohn's disease. Study context: Patients had a median approximately 8-year disease duration, and roughly 38% were active smokers. The M6 sample came from neoterminal ileum during colonoscopy after surgery. Study-level findings and limits: Endoscopy was done a median approximately seven months after surgery. Endoscopic recurrence occurred in every patient whose clonality exceeded 26.8%.

TCRdb's table, derived via immunoSEQ multiplex PCR, lists solely in-frame clones and lacks some. This sample yields roughly 62,000 clones, of which 85% to 90% are seen a single time; around 2% belongs to the top ten. Remarks on this clone: No antigen is known for it.

As for time point: neoterminal ileum biopsy at postoperative endoscopy, about 6 months after surgery. This CDR3 spans 13 amino acids. From germline, CDR1 is LNHDA and CDR2 SQIVND (reference sequence). Trimming pared 5 bases from V and 5 bases from J, leaving 12 bases between. Sequenced material: ileal tissue. This rearrangement joins TRBV19 to TRBJ1-1, with D possibly being TRBD1 (5 bases). This TCR came from an adult with Crohn's disease. CDR3 residues: CASSQQVQTEAFF. The CDR3 DNA follows: TGTGCCAGTAGTCAACAGGTTCAGACTGAAGCTTTCTTT.